This is a list of T cell receptor beta chains from one sample in a study of T cell changes during pregnancy in multiple sclerosis. Libraries were prepared by immunoSEQ multiplex PCR; TCRdb keeps only in-frame clonotypes and omits some of them. The table records tens of thousands of clones, about 83% of them present only once. Sequencing was performed on CD8+ T cells from peripheral blood mononuclear cells, taken after pregnancy. The receptors here all came from a female donor with multiple sclerosis, enrolled in a pregnancy study. Each CDR3 is given with its conserved first and last residue. D genes are given only for firm matches.

>TRBJ1-3|18|TRBD1|TRBV4-1
TGCGCCAGTTCCCCCCTCAGGACGGGGACAGGGGGCGGAAACACCATATATTTT
CASSPLRTGTGGGNTIYF
>TRBJ2-7|15|TRBD2|TRBV28
TGTGCCAGCAGTTTACCCGGGGGGGCCCCCTACGAGCAGTACTTC
CASSLPGGAPYEQYF
>TRBJ1-1|13|TRBD1|TRBV19
TGTGCCAGTACCTTGACAGGGTACACTGAAGCTTTCTTT
CASTLTGYTEAFF
>TRBJ2-7|12|-|TRBV28
TGTGCCAGCAGCTCATCAGGGGTACGGGGGTACTTC
CASSSSGVRGYF
>TRBJ1-2|14|-|TRBV6-4
TGTGCCAGCAGTGACACAGGGACATCGGGTGGCTACACCTTC
CASSDTGTSGGYTF
>TRBJ2-1|14|-|TRBV27
TGTGCCAGCGCGTTTGGAGGGCCATACAATGAGCAGTTCTTC
CASAFGGPYNEQFF
>TRBJ2-7|20|TRBD1|TRBV27
TGTGCCAGCAGTACGCTATTGCCCGGGGCAGGGGGCCCCCTGACCTACGAGCAGTACTTC
CASSTLLPGAGGPLTYEQYF
>TRBJ1-2|14|TRBD1|TRBV9
TGTGCCAGCAGCGTAGGGTCAGGGGGCTATGGCTACACCTTC
CASSVGSGGYGYTF
>TRBJ2-7|15|-|TRBV19
TGTGCCAGTAGTCTCGGGTGGGGGGGCCCGTACGAGCAGTACTTC
CASSLGWGGPYEQYF
>TRBJ1-6|13|-|TRBV11-2
TGTGCCACTTCGTGGGGGCCTAATTCACCCCTCCACTTT
CATSWGPNSPLHF